The 9 T cell receptor beta chains in this list originate from one sample, sequenced in a study of Ad26.COV2.S vaccination and SARS-CoV-2 variants. Data came from immunoSEQ multiplex PCR; TCRdb stores just in-frame clones and leaves some out. This repertoire shows fewer than 400,000 clones, approximately 90% found once; its top ten account for more than 3%. Treatment given: approximately 18 received Ad26.COV2.S at low or high dose, single or two shots; about 5 received placebo; per-sample allocation not given. Vaccine and placebo recipients were sampled on day 63 after the first injection. The source material was peripheral blood, sampled in a trial of Ad26.COV2.S vaccine versus placebo. All receptors derive from a person between 18 and 59 years old who received the Ad26.COV2.S COVID-19 vaccine or a placebo.

Concerning this clone itself: Other nucleotide sequences from this sample produce the same CDR3. J is TRBJ2-3 and V is TRBV18, with D unresolved. The germline V gene encodes CDR1 KGHSH and CDR2 LQKENI. Trimming removed 0 bases at V and 3 bases at J, with 4 bases between. The CDR3 extends over 13 amino acids. The CDR3 protein is CASSPPGTDTQYF. CDR3 sequence (DNA): TGTGCCAGCTCACCACCGGGGACAGATACGCAGTATTTT.

This clone was recorded only once. The chain uses TRBV12-5 and TRBJ2-6; no definite D call. Trimming left V 0 bases short and J 0 bases short, with 9 bases between. The CDR3 is made up of 17 amino acids. Germline lookup yields CDR1 LGHNT and CDR2 FRNRAP. The CDR3: CASGLVAVSSGANVLTF. The CDR3 nucleotides read TGTGCTAGTGGTTTGGTTGCTGTGAGCTCTGGGGCCAACGTCCTGACTTTC.

The V call is TRBV27, the J call TRBJ1-5, with D perhaps matching TRBD1 (5 bases). This CDR3 contains 14 residues. The V gene's germline CDR1 is MNHEY and CDR2 SMNVEV (reference sequence). Trimming shortened V by 10 bases and J by 6 bases, and 19 bases separated the two germline ends. The CDR3 DNA sequence: TGTGCCACAAGGGCGGGGCAGGATAGTCAGCCCCAGCATTTT. The encoded protein is CATRAGQDSQPQHF.

The chain has TRBV28 and TRBJ1-5; D remains unclear. Deletions cut 5 bases from V and 11 bases from J, with 10 bases between. CDR1 is MDHEN, CDR2 SYDVKM, per germline. The CDR3 extends over 11 amino acids. CDR3 DNA sequence: TGTGCCAGCAGTCGGGCCCTGTCCCAGCATTTT. Translated, it gives CASSRALSQHF.

The gene calls are TRBV6-5 and TRBJ1-5, with no clear D. The length of the CDR3 is 15 residues. Germline CDR1 MNHEY, CDR2 SVGAGI. Trimming took off 2 bases at V and 6 bases at J, with 14 bases between the two ends. CDR3 nucleotide sequence: TGTGCCAGCAGTTACGGGGTGGGAAGGAGTCAGCCCCAGCATTTT. This encodes CASSYGVGRSQPQHF.

This chain uses TRBV20-1 with TRBJ1-1; D is uncertain. Trimming cost V 3 bases and J 0 bases, with 11 bases left between them. In germline, CDR1 is DFQATT, CDR2 SNEGSKA (reference sequence). There are 14 residues in the CDR3. CDR3 sequence reads: CSASHRPMNTEAFF. DNA of the CDR3: TGCAGTGCTAGTCACCGCCCCATGAACACTGAAGCTTTCTTT.

The chain recombines TRBV24-1 with TRBJ1-2, with D hard to call. Germline-derived CDR1 and CDR2 are KGHDR and SFDVKD. Between the trimmed V and J ends, which lost 8 bases and 8 bases, there was a span of 14 bases. The CDR3 runs to 12 residues. The CDR3 region is CATTSDNGGYTF. CDR3 bases: TGTGCCACCACCTCAGATAACGGGGGCTACACCTTC.

The count of this clone is one. The chain combines TRBV12-3 or TRBV12-4 with TRBJ1-2, with a tentative D call TRBD1 (5 bases). Trimming took 3 bases from V and 4 from J, leaving 9 bases between them. The CDR3 has 13 amino acids. This CDR3 reads CASSLTVSYGYTF. The DNA of the CDR3 is TGTGCCAGCAGTTTGACAGTCTCCTATGGCTACACCTTC.

V usage is TRBV18 and J usage is TRBJ2-1; D is undetermined. V lost 5 bases and J 4 bases, leaving 3 bases between the germline ends. The CDR3 extends over 11 amino acids. The germline V gene encodes CDR1 KGHSH and CDR2 LQKENI. The CDR3 DNA follows: TGTGCCAGCTCAACATACAATGAGCAGTTCTTC. This codes for CASSTYNEQFF. Based on the CDR3 plus reference TRBV18 and TRBJ2-1, the full variable domain is NAGVMQNPRHLVRRRGQEARLRCSPMKGHSHVYWYRQLPEEGLKFMVYLQKENIIDESGMPKERFSAEFPKEGPSILRIQQVVRGDSAAYFCASSTYNEQFFGPGTRLTVL.